This TCR beta chain derives from a study of blood T cell repertoires in COVID-19. Worth noting for this clone: No DNA is shown, since the ends of the CDR3 on it are uncertain; the CDR3 is the one TCRdb lists.

Cohort assignment relied on participant-reported clinical history. Produced via immunoSEQ multiplex PCR; TCRdb's table is partial and in-frame only. The sample has 200,000 to 250,000 clones, 80% to 90% seen once. The CDR3 is 20 amino acids in total, end residues counted. Per germline, CDR1 MDHEN and CDR2 SYDVKM. V is TRBV28 and J is TRBJ1-1; the tabulated D call, TRBD1, remains unverified against the DNA. The clonotype was recovered from a man between 18 and 29 years old with acute COVID-19. Sequenced sample: PBMCs or T cells enriched from blood (not recorded which). The CDR3 sequence: CASSSSGQGGFGFMNTEAFF.